These T cell receptor beta chains were read from a single sample in a study of CD8 T cells in ankylosing spondylitis. TCRdb passed the 5' RACE reads through MiXCR, listing each CDR3 protein once. The profile shows 300,000 to 350,000 distinct CDR3 sequences, under 15% of them singletons. Sequences were obtained from blood, either unsorted or a sorted T cell fraction (not recorded which). These TCRs come from a male donor with ankylosing spondylitis or in good health (not recorded which). The conserved cysteine and the conserved F or W are not part of the CDR3 here.

TRBJ1-1 TRBV20-1 SARGQGYTEAF
TRBJ2-7 TRBV6-2/TRBV6-3 ASRPRTSGRLSYEQY
TRBJ1-4 TRBV5-1 ASSYDSRDEKLF
TRBJ1-2 TRBV12-3/TRBV12-4 ASSLLETGGAYGYT
TRBJ1-1 TRBV11-2 ASSLGTGRAF
TRBJ2-1 TRBV5-6 ASRPTRFPYNEQF
TRBJ2-2 TRBV20-1 SASPVTSGRAKGGELF
TRBJ2-1 TRBV6-1 ASRATYSSYNEQF
TRBJ2-5 TRBV5-5 ASSLIGPLYQETQY
TRBJ2-2 TRBV10-3 AISESRGNTGELF
TRBJ1-5 TRBV10-3 AISPSAGPQH
TRBJ1-2 TRBV20-1 SASPGNYGYT
TRBJ2-7 TRBV5-1 ASSFLADTYEQY
TRBJ2-6 TRBV11-1 ASSLMGQGGAGANVLT
TRBJ2-2 TRBV3-1 ASSQDHSGRTGELF
TRBJ2-7 TRBV5-1 ASSLGGRNSYEQY
TRBJ1-5 TRBV4-1 ASSLPGSQPQH
TRBJ2-3 TRBV4-1 ASSQDPPDAGVVDTQY
TRBJ1-4 TRBV20-1 SAGDWGEKLF
TRBJ2-1 TRBV7-9 APGRLGAYNEQF
TRBJ1-2 TRBV12-3/TRBV12-4 ASSLLSDYGYT
TRBJ2-3 TRBV6-5 ASSSLAKSPTDTQY
TRBJ2-3 TRBV5-1 ASRGWDSGTDTQY